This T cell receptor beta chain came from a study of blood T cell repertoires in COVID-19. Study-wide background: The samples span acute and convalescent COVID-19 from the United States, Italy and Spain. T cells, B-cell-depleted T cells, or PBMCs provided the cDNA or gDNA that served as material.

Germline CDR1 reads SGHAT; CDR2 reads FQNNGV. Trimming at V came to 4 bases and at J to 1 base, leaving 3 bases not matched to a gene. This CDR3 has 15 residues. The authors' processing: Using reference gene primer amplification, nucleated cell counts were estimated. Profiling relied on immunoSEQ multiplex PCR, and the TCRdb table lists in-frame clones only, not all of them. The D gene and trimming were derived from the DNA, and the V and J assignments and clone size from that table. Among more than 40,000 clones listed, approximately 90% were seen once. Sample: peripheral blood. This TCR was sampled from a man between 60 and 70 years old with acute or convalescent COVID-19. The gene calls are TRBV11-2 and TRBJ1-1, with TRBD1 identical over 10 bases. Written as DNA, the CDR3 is TGTGCCAGCAGCTCGGGGGACAGGGGGAACACTGAAGCTTTCTTT. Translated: CASSSGDRGNTEAFF.